This T cell receptor beta chain was found in a study of response to subunit inactivated influenza vaccine. Study-wide results and limits: Few new T cells, the authors suggested, are recruited by each seasonal influenza vaccination.

TCRdb independently ran MiXCR on the RT-PCR reads; one entry per CDR3 protein. Seen here are around 520,000 distinct CDR3 sequences, 12% observed once, and the top ten hold 10% to 13%. This clonotype was observed a few times. Its specificity is unknown. V lost 0 bases, J lost 7 bases, and 8 bases lay in between. Germline V CDR1 and CDR2: SGDLS, YYNGEE. The CDR3 length is 13 residues. The chain uses TRBV9 and TRBJ1-5; the D is unclear. The specimen comprised PBMCs from blood, sampled on the day of vaccination. The sequence came from a man between 50 and 59 years old who received an inactivated influenza vaccine. The CDR3 protein is CASSVDLGQPQHF. The CDR3 region has the DNA TGTGCCAGCAGCGTAGATCTGGGGCAGCCCCAGCATTTT.